The 14 T cell receptor beta chains given below trace back to one sample, sequenced in a study of control samples from healthy donors and cancer patients. Libraries were prepared by immunoSEQ multiplex PCR; TCRdb keeps only in-frame clonotypes and omits some of them. The specimen's table records about 200,000 clones. Sample: blood. All receptors come from a woman aged 25 to 39 in good health.

The J gene is TRBJ1-3, the V gene TRBV7-9, with TRBD1 as a possible D gene (5 bases). V lost 4 bases and J lost 9, with 22 bases in between. This CDR3 region has 16 residues. CDR1 SEHNR and CDR2 FQNEAQ come from the germline V gene (reference sequence). DNA of the CDR3: TGTGCCAGCAGCTCAGCTTCCCCCAGGGCGGGAGGCACCATATATTTT. It specifies CASSSASPRAGGTIYF.

The chain uses TRBV10-3 and TRBJ1-6, with D tentatively TRBD1 (5 bases). V lost 4 bases and J lost 10, with 17 bases in between. This CDR3 region has 15 residues. The germline CDR1 and CDR2 sequences are ENHRY and SYGVKD. CDR3 sequence reads: CAISVGGAGSSPLHF. CDR3 sequence (DNA): TGTGCCATCAGTGTCGGAGGAGCAGGGAGCTCACCCCTCCACTTT.

The V gene is TRBV10-2, the J gene TRBJ1-2; the D is unclear. V was trimmed by 7 bases and J by 3 bases, leaving 12 bases between them. This CDR3 has 13 residues. From germline, CDR1 is WSHSY and CDR2 SAAADI. The CDR3: CASTAGQYYGYTF. The CDR3 region has the DNA TGCGCCAGCACCGCCGGGCAATACTATGGCTACACCTTC.

V and J are TRBV29-1 and TRBJ1-3; D unclear. In germline, CDR1 is SQVTM, CDR2 ANQGSEA. The CDR3 loop spans 13 amino acids. V gave up 1 base and J gave up 4 bases, with 8 bases separating them. This chain's CDR3 is CSVEVPGGNTIYF. DNA of the CDR3: TGCAGCGTTGAAGTCCCCGGGGGAAACACCATATATTTT.

V usage is TRBV6-1 and J usage is TRBJ2-7, with D hard to call. Trimming took off 2 bases at V and 3 bases at J, with 11 bases between the two ends. The germline CDR1 and CDR2 sequences are MNHNS and SASEGT. This CDR3 has 14 amino acids. The DNA for the CDR3 is TGTGCCAGCAGTGAATATTTTGGTCTCTACGAGCAGTACTTC. It translates to CASSEYFGLYEQYF.

The rearrangement uses TRBV7-9 and TRBJ1-1, with D tentatively TRBD1 (6 bases). Deletions cut 5 bases from V and 4 bases from J, with 14 bases between. The length of the CDR3 is 14 residues. The germline V gene encodes CDR1 SEHNR and CDR2 FQNEAQ (reference sequence). CDR3 DNA sequence: TGTGCCAGCAGCACATCAACAGGGCTCACTGAAGCTTTCTTT. Encoded protein: CASSTSTGLTEAFF.

The V call is TRBV5-1, the J call TRBJ2-7; possibly TRBD1 or TRBD2 for D (6 bases each). V gave up 1 base and J gave up 5 bases, with 10 bases separating them. Germline V gene sequence: CDR1 SGHRS, CDR2 YFSETQ. This CDR3 is built from 13 residues. In DNA form, the CDR3 reads TGCGCCAGCAGCTTGATGGGGGGCAACGAGCAGTACTTC. It codes for CASSLMGGNEQYF.

This chain joins TRBV4-2 and TRBJ2-7; D uncertain. The germline V gene encodes CDR1 LGHNA and CDR2 YNFKEQ. This CDR3 comprises 15 residues. Trimming took 0 bases from V and 3 from J, leaving 12 bases between them. CDR3 nucleotides: TGTGCCAGCAGCCAAGATCTCCCAGGCCTCTACGAGCAGTACTTC. Translated, it gives CASSQDLPGLYEQYF.

This sequence joins TRBV18 and TRBJ2-2, with D possibly matching TRBD2 (6 bases). Germline lookup yields CDR1 KGHSH and CDR2 LQKENI. V was shortened by 2 bases and J by 6 bases, with 7 bases between the two germline ends. This CDR3 contains 13 residues. This CDR3 reads CASSPTGAGELFF. The CDR3, as DNA: TGTGCCAGCTCACCAACGGGGGCCGGGGAGCTGTTTTTT.

CDR3 DNA: TGCGCCAGCAGCTTGGGACACTATAATTCACCCCTCCACTTT. Translating gives CASSLGHYNSPLHF. This chain joins TRBV5-1 and TRBJ1-6, with D unclear. CDR3 length equals 14 residues. The germline V and J ends were trimmed by 0 bases and 3 bases, with 4 bases remaining between them. Germline CDR1 is SGHRS and CDR2 is YFSETQ.

Here the CDR3 reads CASRRDRAYEQYF. The CDR3 DNA sequence: TGTGCCAGTAGGCGGGACAGGGCCTACGAGCAGTACTTC. The chain employs TRBV19 and TRBJ2-7; 9 bases map to TRBD1. Trimming cost V 6 bases and J 2 bases; bases outside gene matches: 2. The CDR3 consists of 13 residues. Germline-derived CDR1 and CDR2 are LNHDA and SQIVND (reference sequence).

In DNA form, the CDR3 reads TGCGCCAGCAGCTTGGAGACAGGGGTCACAGATACGCAGTATTTT. As protein: CASSLETGVTDTQYF. The chain joins TRBV5-1 to TRBJ2-3; 8 nucleotides align to TRBD1. This CDR3 contains 15 residues. Unmatched junction bases numbered 2, after V lost 0 bases and J lost 2 bases. The V gene's germline CDR1 is SGHRS and CDR2 YFSETQ.

This sequence joins TRBV28 and TRBJ1-1; D ambiguous. Germline CDR1 is MDHEN and CDR2 is SYDVKM. Trimming cost V 4 bases and J 8 bases, with 5 bases left between them. The CDR3 is 10 amino acids. Written as DNA, the CDR3 is TGTGCCAGCAGTTCCGGGGAAGCTTTCTTT. Protein: CASSSGEAFF.

The CDR3 DNA follows: TGCGCCAGCAGCTTGGCCCGCAGGAAAGGATATGAAAAACTGTTTTTT. It is translated as CASSLARRKGYEKLFF. V usage is TRBV5-1 and J usage is TRBJ1-4; D is ambiguous. V shed 0 bases and J shed 6 bases, with 15 bases lying between them. This CDR3 comprises 16 residues. Germline V lookup: CDR1 SGHRS, CDR2 YFSETQ. The full variable domain, in which reference TRBV5-1 and TRBJ1-4 provide the parts outside the CDR3, is KAGVTQTPRYLIKTRGQQVTLSCSPISGHRSVSWYQQTPGQGLQFLFEYFSETQRNKGNFPGRFSGRQFSNSRSEMNVSTLELGDSALYLCASSLARRKGYEKLFFGSGTQLSVL.